The subject of this entry is one TCR beta chain. At least ten counts were recorded for this clonotype. The antigen this receptor binds is unknown. No base-level quality is on record; no much larger clone is a single base apart. Bulk unsorted tissue served as the source for RNA extraction, and RNA quality was assessed using a NanoDrop ND-1000 and an Agilent 2100. The normal lung samples consisted of distant non-tumor tissue collected more than 3 cm from the tumor edge. All donors had newly diagnosed lung cancer, had not received prior chemotherapy, and were admitted for thoracic surgery in China between August and November 2014. Anyone who had undergone radiotherapy or chemotherapy before, or who had another cancer at the same time, was left out of the study. Surgical tissue pieces of about 1-2 cm3 were preserved in RNAlater solution and were kept at -80 degrees C until use. The sample originates from a study of tumor and adjacent non-tumor tissue in lung cancer listed by TCRdb under 2018. At the level of the whole study: Of the cohort, eleven to twelve patients had adenocarcinoma, 2 had squamous cell carcinoma and 1 had small cell lung cancer. A total of some 130,000,000 productive TCRbeta reads were generated by sequencing, corresponding to an average of roughly 4 million reads per sample. Using bulk TCRbeta repertoires from roughly 14 lung cancer patients, the study set lung tumor tissue side by side with matched distant non-tumor lung tissue. Among the roughly 15 patients, ages ranged from about 30 to 85 years, about 10 were men and 5 were women, and disease was TNM stage I to III. TCRbeta CDR3 sequencing was performed on 25 to 30 paired specimens, with one tumor sample and one normal lung sample collected per patient.

Library method: multiplex PCR. The sequencer was an Illumina HiSeq 2500. TCRbeta libraries were constructed through three rounds of nested PCR with primers (Table S4) according to protocols adapted from ARM-PCR. Before sequencing, PCR products of 200-500 bp were cut from the gel and purified using the QIAquick gel extraction kit. Per the original workflow: Reads were cleaned using Trimmomatic, were merged into complete CDR3 sequences using FLASH, and were assigned to V(D)J germline segments using MiTCR. VDJtools was used to compute clonal diversity as the inverse Simpson's index. In-frame sequences lacking a premature stop codon were counted as productive reads. Through fastp at Q25 and MiXCR, TCRdb rebuilt clones from the public reads, retaining in-frame beta chains. Each CDR3 protein gets just one entry, which takes the most common genes and DNA from the rows behind it. In this record, the V and J calls reflect TCRdb's handling and not the investigators' own analysis. The sample has approximately 100,000 distinct CDR3 sequences on record, approximately 65% of them singletons. The ten largest clonotypes hold less than 20% of the sample.

The CDR3 runs 16 residues from the cysteine to the phenylalanine. Solely the CDR3 DNA is kept, with 48 bases framed from the first base. The germline V gene gives CDR1 as MNHNS and CDR2 as SASEGT. Trimming costs V 3 bases and J 5 bases, and their ends lie 14 bases apart. Results and caveats for the whole study, not just this receptor: The cohort had only roughly 14 patients, and the authors noted that larger samples and more detailed clinical data are needed. Neither the sequencing platform nor unique molecular identifiers are mentioned in the methods. TCR diversity was significantly higher in younger patients, and higher tumor TCR diversity was associated with shorter overall and disease-free survival. The top 100 clones made up a significantly larger cumulative share of the repertoire in normal lung than in tumor tissue. Peripheral blood was not sequenced, so blood TCRbeta repertoires were not examined in the lung cancer patients of the study. TCR diversity (inverse Simpson) was significantly higher in tumor than in normal lung tissue (approximately 400 vs 170, P = 0.0075, Mann-Whitney U test).

This sequence uses TRBV6-1 and TRBJ1-6, with a tentative D gene TRBD1 over 5 matching bases. The clonotype was recovered from a man aged 25 to 40 with non-small cell lung cancer. The sample taken for sequencing was distant non-tumor lung tissue. The sequenced DNA: TGTGCCAGCAGTGAGGGCCCGTCAGGGAATAATTCACCCCTCCACTTT. Translation gives CASSEGPSGNNSPLHF.